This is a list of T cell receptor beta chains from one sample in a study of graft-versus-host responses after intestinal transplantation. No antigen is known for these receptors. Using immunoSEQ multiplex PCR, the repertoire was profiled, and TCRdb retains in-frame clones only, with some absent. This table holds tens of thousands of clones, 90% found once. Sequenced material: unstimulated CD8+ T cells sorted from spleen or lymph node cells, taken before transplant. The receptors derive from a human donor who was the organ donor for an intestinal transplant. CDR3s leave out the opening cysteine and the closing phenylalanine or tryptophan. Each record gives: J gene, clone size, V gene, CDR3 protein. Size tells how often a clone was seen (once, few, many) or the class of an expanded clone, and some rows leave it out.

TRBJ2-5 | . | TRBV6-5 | ASSSGLVETQY
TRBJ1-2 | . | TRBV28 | ASSFHHIGTGGGYGYT
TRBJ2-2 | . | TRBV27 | ASSFLGLAGELF
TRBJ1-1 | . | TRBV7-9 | ASSLGTEAF
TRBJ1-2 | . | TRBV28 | ASSLHTGGADGYT
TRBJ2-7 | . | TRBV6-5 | ASSERQTTYEQY
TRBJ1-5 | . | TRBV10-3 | AISGEGPKYLSNQPQH
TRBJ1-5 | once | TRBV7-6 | ASSLGAGKNQPQH
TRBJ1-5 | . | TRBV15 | ATSLFPRGSSNQPQH
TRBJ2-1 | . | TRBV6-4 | ASSDRAGGPHEQF
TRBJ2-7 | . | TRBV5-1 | ASSSGLNSEQY
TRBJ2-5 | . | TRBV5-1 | ASSPDRGQETQY
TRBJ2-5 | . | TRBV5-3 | ARSSTSGRARVQETQY
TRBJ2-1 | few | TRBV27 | ASSLFTSGKYNEQF
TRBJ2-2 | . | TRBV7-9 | ASSGTSGRNTGELF
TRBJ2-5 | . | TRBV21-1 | ASNPSGGPETQY
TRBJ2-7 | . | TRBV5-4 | ASRDSERGIYEQY
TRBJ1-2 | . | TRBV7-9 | ASSLVGCLGAT
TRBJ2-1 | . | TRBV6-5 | ASRRETSRRNEQF
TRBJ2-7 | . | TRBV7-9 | ASSLARVYRAEQY
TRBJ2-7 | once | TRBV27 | ASSLSRGSEQY
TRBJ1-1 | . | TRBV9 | ASSADGGAYTEAF
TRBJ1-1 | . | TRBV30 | AWSVLPNTEAF
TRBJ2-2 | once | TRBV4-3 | ASSQANPTSPLTSTGELF
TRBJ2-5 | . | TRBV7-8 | ASSLGLAQETQY
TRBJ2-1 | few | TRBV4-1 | ASSQDSVWAEGNEQF
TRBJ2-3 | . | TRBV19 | ASSIATGRADTQY